The 8 T cell receptor beta chains listed next were all sequenced from one sample in a study of T cells in women clearing cervical HPV infection. This table comes from immunoSEQ multiplex PCR, and its TCRdb copy is limited to in-frame clones, with some not included. The sample has approximately 15,000 clones, and its top ten clones hold around 8%. Sequencing was done on a sample of blood buffy coat. These receptors all stem from a woman between 18 and 69 years old with a cervical HPV16 infection that either progressed to CIN3+ or cleared (not recorded which).

Concerning this clone: The read ends 3 residues shy of where the CDR3 ends; the end is completed using the germline J gene. The chain employs TRBV12-3 or TRBV12-4 and TRBJ2-1; the D is unclear. Deletions cut 5 bases from V and 3 bases from J, with 8 bases between. The CDR3 extends over 13 amino acids. The covered CDR3 bases are TGTGCCAGCAGTCCCAAGGTCTACAATGAG. It yields the protein CASSPKVYNE. The entire CDR3 is CASSPKVYNEQFF.

Turning to this clone: Read coverage stops 3 residues before the CDR3 terminus; the germline J gene supplies the remainder. Other DNA sequences of this sample code for an identical CDR3. The rearrangement uses TRBV19 and TRBJ1-3; 8 bases match TRBD1. Trimming cost V 4 bases and J 7 bases; bases outside gene matches: 6. This CDR3 has 14 residues. Germline V gene data show CDR1 as LNHDA and CDR2 as SQIVND (reference sequence). CDR3 amino acids: CASSRPGQVNTIYF. The sequenced part of the CDR3 DNA is TGTGCCAGTAGTAGACCGGGACAGGTGAACACC.

Comment on this clone: Sequencing ends 3 residues short of the CDR3 end; the germline J gene provides the rest. The chain joins TRBV19 to TRBJ1-2; possible D gene TRBD1, 6 bases. Germline V lookup: CDR1 LNHDA, CDR2 SQIVND (reference sequence). This CDR3 has 13 amino acids. Trimming cost V 7 bases and J 7 bases, with 16 bases left between them. The sequenced part of the CDR3 DNA is TGTGCCAGTATTACAGCGGGGGCATCTGGC. It encodes CASITAGASG. The entire CDR3 protein is CASITAGASGYTF.

In the case of this clone: Read sequence stops 3 residues before the CDR3 end, and the germline J gene provides the missing end. This chain uses TRBV19 with TRBJ1-2; 7 nucleotides line up with TRBD1. CDR1 LNHDA and CDR2 SQIVND come from the germline V gene (reference sequence). CDR3 length equals 14 residues. With V trimmed by 6 bases and J by 5 bases, 9 bases remained unmatched. CDR3 DNA (partial): TGTGCCAGTAGGTGGACAGGACCAAAATATGGC. It specifies CASRWTGPKYG. The entire CDR3 is CASRWTGPKYGYTF. The complete variable domain, with remaining parts taken from reference TRBV19 and TRBJ1-2, reads DGGITQSPKYLFRKEGQNVTLSCEQNLNHDAMYWYRQDPGQGLRLIYYSQIVNDFQKGDIAEGYSVSREKKESFPLTVTSAQKNPTAFYLCASRWTGPKYGYTFGSGTRLTVV.

About this clone: With the read ending 3 residues before the CDR3 end, the germline J gene is used to fill in that end. The chain combines TRBV20-1 with TRBJ2-3; no reliable D call. This CDR3 region has 14 residues. V was shortened by 1 base and J by 2 bases, with 10 bases between the two germline ends. Germline V lookup: CDR1 DFQATT, CDR2 SNEGSKA (reference sequence). The covered CDR3 bases are TGCAGTGCTAGAGGTAGAATCAACACAGATACG. Protein: CSARGRINTDT. The full CDR3 is CSARGRINTDTQYF.

Partial CDR3 DNA: TGCGCCAGCAGCCCGTATTCCCCCCAAGAGACC. Translation gives CASSPYSPQET. The entire CDR3 protein is CASSPYSPQETQYF. This rearrangement joins TRBV23-1 to TRBJ2-5; D gene ambiguous. Sequencing ends 3 residues short of the CDR3 end; the germline J gene provides the rest. TRBV23-1 is noted as an ORF with a role that remains uncertain. This CDR3 has 14 amino acids. Trimming shortened V by 6 bases and J by 1 base, and 12 bases separated the two germline ends.

Regarding this clone: The CDR3 extends 3 residues past the end of the read, so its final part is completed from the germline J gene. The V gene is TRBV18, the J gene TRBJ2-3, with unresolved D. This CDR3 spans 15 amino acids. Germline V CDR1 and CDR2: KGHSH, LQKENI. Partial CDR3 DNA: TGTGCCAGCTCACCGGAATTAGGGTTGAATCAGCCG. As protein: CASSPELGLNQP. The full-length CDR3 reads as CASSPELGLNQPQYF.

Concerning this clone itself: The CDR3 extends 3 residues past the end of the read, so its final part is completed from the germline J gene. This chain joins TRBV5-5 and TRBJ2-7; D perhaps matches TRBD1 (6 bases). CDR1 and CDR2 (germline): SGHKS, YYEKEE (reference sequence). V gave up 4 bases and J gave up 0 bases, with 14 bases separating them. CDR3 length equals 15 residues. CDR3 region: CASSPIQDSSYEQYF. Incomplete CDR3 DNA: TGTGCCAGCAGCCCTATCCAGGACAGCTCCTACGAG.